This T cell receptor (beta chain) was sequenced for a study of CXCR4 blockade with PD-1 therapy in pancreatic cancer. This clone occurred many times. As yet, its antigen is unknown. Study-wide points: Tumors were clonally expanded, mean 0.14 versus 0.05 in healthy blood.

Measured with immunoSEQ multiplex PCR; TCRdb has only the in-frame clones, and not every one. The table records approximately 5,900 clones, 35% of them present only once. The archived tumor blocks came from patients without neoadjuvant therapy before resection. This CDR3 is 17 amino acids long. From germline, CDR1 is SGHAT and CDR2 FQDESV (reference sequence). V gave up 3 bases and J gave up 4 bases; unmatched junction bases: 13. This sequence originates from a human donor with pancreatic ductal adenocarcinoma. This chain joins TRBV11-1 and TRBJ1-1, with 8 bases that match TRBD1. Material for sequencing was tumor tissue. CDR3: CASSLWFAPDRATEAFF. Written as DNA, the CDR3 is TGTGCCAGCAGCTTGTGGTTTGCCCCGGACAGGGCCACTGAAGCTTTCTTT.